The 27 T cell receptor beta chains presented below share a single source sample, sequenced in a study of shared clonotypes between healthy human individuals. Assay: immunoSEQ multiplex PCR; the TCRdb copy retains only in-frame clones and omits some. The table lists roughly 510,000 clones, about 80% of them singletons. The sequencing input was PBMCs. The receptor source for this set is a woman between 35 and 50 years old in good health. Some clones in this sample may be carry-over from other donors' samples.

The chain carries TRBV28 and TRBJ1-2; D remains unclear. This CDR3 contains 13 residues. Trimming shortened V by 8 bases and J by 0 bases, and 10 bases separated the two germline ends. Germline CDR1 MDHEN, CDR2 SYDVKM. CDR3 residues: CASQDNANYGYTF. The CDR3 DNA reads TGTGCCAGCCAGGATAATGCTAACTATGGCTACACCTTC.

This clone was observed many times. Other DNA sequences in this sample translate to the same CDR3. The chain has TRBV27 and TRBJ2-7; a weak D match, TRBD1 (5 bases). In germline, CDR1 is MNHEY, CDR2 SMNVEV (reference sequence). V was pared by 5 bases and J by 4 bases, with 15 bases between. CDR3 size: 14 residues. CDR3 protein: CASSPTRTLYEQYF. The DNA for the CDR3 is TGTGCCAGCAGTCCCACTCGGACACTTTACGAGCAGTACTTC.

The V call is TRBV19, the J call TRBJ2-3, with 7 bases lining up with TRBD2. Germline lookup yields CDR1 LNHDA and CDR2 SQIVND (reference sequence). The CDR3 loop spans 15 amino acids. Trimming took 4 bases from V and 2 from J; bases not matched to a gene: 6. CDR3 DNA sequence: TGTGCCAGTAGTAGCATGACTAGCTACACAGATACGCAGTATTTT. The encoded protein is CASSSMTSYTDTQYF.

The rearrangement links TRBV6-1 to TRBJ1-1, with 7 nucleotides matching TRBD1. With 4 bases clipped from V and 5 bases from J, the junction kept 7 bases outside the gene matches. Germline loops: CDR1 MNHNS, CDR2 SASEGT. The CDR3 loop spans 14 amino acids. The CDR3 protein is CASSGRGMGTEAFF. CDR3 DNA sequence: TGTGCCAGCAGTGGCAGGGGGATGGGGACTGAAGCTTTCTTT.

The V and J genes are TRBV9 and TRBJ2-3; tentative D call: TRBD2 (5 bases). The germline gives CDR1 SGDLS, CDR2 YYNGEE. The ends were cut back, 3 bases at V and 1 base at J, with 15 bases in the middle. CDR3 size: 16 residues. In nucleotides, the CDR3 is TGTGCCAGCAGCGCCACTAGTGGGGTGGGCACAGATACGCAGTATTTT. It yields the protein CASSATSGVGTDTQYF.

The CDR3 bases are TGCAGCGTTGAAAGCCCGGGACAGGGGTTTAGCTACGAGCAGTACTTC. This gives the protein CSVESPGQGFSYEQYF. The chain is built from TRBV29-1 and TRBJ2-7, with TRBD1 matching 10 bases. This CDR3 has 16 residues. V was clipped by 2 bases and J by 3 bases; unmatched bases: 10. The germline V gene encodes CDR1 SQVTM and CDR2 ANQGSEA.

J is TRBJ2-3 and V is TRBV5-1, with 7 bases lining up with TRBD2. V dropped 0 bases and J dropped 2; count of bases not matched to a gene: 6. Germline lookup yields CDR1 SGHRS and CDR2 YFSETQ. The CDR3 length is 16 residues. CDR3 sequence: CASSLGVAGLTDTQYF. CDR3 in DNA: TGCGCCAGCAGCTTGGGAGTAGCGGGCCTCACAGATACGCAGTATTTT.

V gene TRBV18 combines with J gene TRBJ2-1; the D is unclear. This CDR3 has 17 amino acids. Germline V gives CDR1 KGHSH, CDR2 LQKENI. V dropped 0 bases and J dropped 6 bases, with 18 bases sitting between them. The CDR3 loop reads CASSPPGRAIITNEQFF. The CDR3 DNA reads TGTGCCAGCTCACCACCTGGTAGGGCCATAATCACCAATGAGCAGTTCTTC. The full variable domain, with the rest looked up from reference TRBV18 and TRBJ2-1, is NAGVMQNPRHLVRRRGQEARLRCSPMKGHSHVYWYRQLPEEGLKFMVYLQKENIIDESGMPKERFSAEFPKEGPSILRIQQVVRGDSAAYFCASSPPGRAIITNEQFFGPGTRLTVL.

Written as DNA, the CDR3 is TGCGCCAGCAGCCTTGGACAGGGCAGGGAGACCCAGTACTTC. Encoded protein: CASSLGQGRETQYF. V usage is TRBV5-1 and J usage is TRBJ2-5, with 8 bases fitting TRBD1. The V gene end was trimmed by 4 bases and the J gene end by 5 bases; junction bases not matched to a gene: 7. Germline V CDR1 and CDR2: SGHRS, YFSETQ. The CDR3 runs 14 residues.

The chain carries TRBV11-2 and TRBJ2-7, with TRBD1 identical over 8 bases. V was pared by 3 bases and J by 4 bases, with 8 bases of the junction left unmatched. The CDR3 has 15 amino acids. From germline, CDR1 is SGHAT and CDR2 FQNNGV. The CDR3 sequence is CASSFRDRRGYEQYF. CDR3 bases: TGTGCCAGCAGCTTCCGGGACAGGAGGGGATACGAGCAGTACTTC.

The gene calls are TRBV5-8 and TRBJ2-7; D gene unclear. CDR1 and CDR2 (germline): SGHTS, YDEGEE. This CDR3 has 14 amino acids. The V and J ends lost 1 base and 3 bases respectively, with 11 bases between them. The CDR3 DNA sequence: TGTGCCAGCAGCTTGCCCTCCAGGATCTACGAGCAGTACTTC. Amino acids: CASSLPSRIYEQYF. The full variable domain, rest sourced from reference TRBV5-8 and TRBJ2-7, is EAGVTQSPTHLIKTRGQQATLRCSPISGHTSVYWYQQALGLGLQFLLWYDEGEERNRGNFPPRFSGRQFPNYSSELNVNALELEDSALYLCASSLPSRIYEQYFGPGTRLTVT.

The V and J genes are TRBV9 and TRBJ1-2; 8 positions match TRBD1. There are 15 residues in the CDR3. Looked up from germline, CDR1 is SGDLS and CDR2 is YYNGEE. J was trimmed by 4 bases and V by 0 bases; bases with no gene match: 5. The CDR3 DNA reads TGTGCCAGCAGCGTAGGTCAGGGGGCGCCCTATGGCTACACCTTC. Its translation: CASSVGQGAPYGYTF. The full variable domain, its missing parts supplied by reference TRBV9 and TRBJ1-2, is DSGVTQTPKHLITATGQRVTLRCSPRSGDLSVYWYQQSLDQGLQFLIQYYNGEERAKGNILERFSAQQFPDLHSELNLSSLELGDSALYFCASSVGQGAPYGYTFGSGTRLTVV.

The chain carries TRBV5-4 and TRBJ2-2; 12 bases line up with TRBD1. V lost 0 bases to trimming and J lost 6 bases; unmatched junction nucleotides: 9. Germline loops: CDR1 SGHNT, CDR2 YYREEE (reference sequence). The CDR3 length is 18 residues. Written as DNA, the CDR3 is TGTGCCAGCAGCTTGGCTGGGGACAGGGGGCGCAGGGCCGGGGAGCTGTTTTTT. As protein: CASSLAGDRGRRAGELFF.

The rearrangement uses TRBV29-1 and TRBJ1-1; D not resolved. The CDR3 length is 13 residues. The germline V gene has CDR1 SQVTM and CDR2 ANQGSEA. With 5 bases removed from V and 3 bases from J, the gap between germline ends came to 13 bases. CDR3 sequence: CSVSGVKDTEAFF. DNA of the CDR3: TGCAGCGTTTCAGGCGTAAAGGACACTGAAGCTTTCTTT. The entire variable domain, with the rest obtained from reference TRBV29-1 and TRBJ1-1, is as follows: SAVISQKPSRDICQRGTSLTIQCQVDSQVTMMFWYRQQPGQSLTLIATANQGSEATYESGFVIDKFPISRPNLTFSTLTVSNMSPEDSSIYLCSVSGVKDTEAFFGQGTRLTVV.

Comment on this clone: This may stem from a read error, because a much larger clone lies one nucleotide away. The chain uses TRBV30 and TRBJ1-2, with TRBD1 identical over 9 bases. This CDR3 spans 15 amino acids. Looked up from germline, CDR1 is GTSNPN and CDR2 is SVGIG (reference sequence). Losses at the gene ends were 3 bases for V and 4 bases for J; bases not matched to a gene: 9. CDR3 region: CAWSRDRDGGYGYTF. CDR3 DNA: TGTGCCTGGAGCCGGGACAGGGATGGGGGCTATGGCTACACCTTC. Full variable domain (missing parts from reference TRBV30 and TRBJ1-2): SQTIHQWPATLVQPVGSPLSLECTVEGTSNPNLYWYRQAAGRGLQLLFYSVGIGQISSEVPQNLSASRPQDRQFILSSKKLLLSDSGFYLCAWSRDRDGGYGYTFGSGTRLTVV.

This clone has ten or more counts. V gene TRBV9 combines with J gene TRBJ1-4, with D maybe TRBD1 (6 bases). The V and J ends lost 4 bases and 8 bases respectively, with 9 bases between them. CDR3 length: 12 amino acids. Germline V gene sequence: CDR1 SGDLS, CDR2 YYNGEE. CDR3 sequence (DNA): TGTGCCAGCAGCCGAGGGGGGGAAAAACTGTTTTTT. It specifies CASSRGGEKLFF. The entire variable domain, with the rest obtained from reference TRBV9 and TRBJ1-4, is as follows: DSGVTQTPKHLITATGQRVTLRCSPRSGDLSVYWYQQSLDQGLQFLIQYYNGEERAKGNILERFSAQQFPDLHSELNLSSLELGDSALYFCASSRGGEKLFFGSGTQLSVL.

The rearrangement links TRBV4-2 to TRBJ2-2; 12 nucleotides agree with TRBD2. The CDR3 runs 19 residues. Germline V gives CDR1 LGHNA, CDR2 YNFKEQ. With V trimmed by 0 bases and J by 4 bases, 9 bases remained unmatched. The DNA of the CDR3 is TGTGCCAGCAGCCAAGATATGAGACTAGCGGGAGAGGGCACCGGGGAGCTGTTTTTT. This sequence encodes CASSQDMRLAGEGTGELFF.

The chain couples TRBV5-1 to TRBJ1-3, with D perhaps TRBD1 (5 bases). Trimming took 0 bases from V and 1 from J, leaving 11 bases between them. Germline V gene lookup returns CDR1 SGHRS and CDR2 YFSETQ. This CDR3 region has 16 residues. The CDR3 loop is CASSLGPRGSGNTIYF. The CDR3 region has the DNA TGCGCCAGCAGCTTGGGGCCCCGGGGGTCTGGAAACACCATATATTTT.

For the CDR3, the DNA is TGTGCCAGCAGTTACGTAGCGGGAGATGAGCAGTTCTTC. Translation gives CASSYVAGDEQFF. The V and J genes are TRBV6-5 and TRBJ2-1; TRBD2 aligns across 9 bases. V lost 2 bases and J lost 8; bases outside the gene matches: 1. CDR1 MNHEY and CDR2 SVGAGI come from the germline V gene. The CDR3 spans 13 residues.

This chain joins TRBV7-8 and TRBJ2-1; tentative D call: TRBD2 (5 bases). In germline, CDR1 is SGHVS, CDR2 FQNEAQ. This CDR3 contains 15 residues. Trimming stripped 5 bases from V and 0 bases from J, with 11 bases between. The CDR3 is CASSPRSGSYNEQFF. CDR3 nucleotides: TGTGCCAGCAGCCCTCGGAGCGGCTCCTACAATGAGCAGTTCTTC.

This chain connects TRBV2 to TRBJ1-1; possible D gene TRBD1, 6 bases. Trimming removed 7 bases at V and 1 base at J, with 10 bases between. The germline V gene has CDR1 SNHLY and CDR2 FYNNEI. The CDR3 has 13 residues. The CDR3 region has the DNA TGTGCCAGCAACCAACAGGGGAACACTGAAGCTTTCTTT. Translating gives CASNQQGNTEAFF.

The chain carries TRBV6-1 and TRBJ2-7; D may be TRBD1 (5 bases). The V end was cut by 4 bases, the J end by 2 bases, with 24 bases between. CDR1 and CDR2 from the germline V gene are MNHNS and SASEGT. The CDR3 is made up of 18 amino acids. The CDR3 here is CASSGDGRASNLPYEQYF. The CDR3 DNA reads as TGTGCCAGCAGTGGTGATGGCAGGGCGTCTAACCTACCCTACGAGCAGTACTTC.

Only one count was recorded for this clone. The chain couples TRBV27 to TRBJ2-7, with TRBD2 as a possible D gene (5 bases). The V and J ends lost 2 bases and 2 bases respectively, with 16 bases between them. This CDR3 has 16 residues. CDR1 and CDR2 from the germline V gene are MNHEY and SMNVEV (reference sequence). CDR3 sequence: CASSLDRGHLPYEQYF. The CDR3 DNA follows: TGTGCCAGCAGTTTAGACCGAGGGCATCTTCCCTACGAGCAGTACTTC.

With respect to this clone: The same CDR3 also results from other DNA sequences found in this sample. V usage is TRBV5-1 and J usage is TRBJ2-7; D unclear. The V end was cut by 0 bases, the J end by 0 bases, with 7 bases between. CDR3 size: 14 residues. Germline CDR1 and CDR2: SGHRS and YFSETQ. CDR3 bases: TGCGCCAGCAGCTTGGATCGGCGCTCCTACGAGCAGTACTTC. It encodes CASSLDRRSYEQYF.

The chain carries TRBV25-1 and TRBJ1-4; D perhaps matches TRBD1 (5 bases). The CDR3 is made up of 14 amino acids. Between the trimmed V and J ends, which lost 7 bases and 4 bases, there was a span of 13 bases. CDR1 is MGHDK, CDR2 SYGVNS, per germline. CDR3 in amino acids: CASTGTSNNEKLFF. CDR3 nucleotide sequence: TGTGCCAGCACCGGGACGTCGAATAATGAAAAACTGTTTTTT.

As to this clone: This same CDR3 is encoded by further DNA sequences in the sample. CDR3 in amino acids: CASSLTGYEQYF. In DNA, the CDR3 is TGTGCCAGCAGCTTAACAGGGTACGAGCAGTACTTC. This chain uses TRBV7-6 with TRBJ2-7; tentatively, D is TRBD1 (6 bases). Germline CDR1 SGHVS, CDR2 FNYEAQ. The CDR3 spans 12 residues. V lost 2 bases to trimming and J lost 4 bases, with 6 bases between them. Filled out from reference TRBV7-6 and TRBJ2-7, the complete variable domain reads GAGVSQSPRYKVTKRGQDVALRCDPISGHVSLYWYRQALGQGPEFLTYFNYEAQQDKSGLPNDRFSAERPEGSISTLTIQRTEQRDSAMYRCASSLTGYEQYFGPGTRLTVT.

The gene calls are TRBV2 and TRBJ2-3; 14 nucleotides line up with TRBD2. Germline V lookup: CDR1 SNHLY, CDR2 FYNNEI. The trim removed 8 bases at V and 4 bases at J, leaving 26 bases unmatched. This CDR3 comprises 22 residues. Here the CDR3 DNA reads TGTGCCAGCCCAAGGGGACAGCCGGGACTAGCGGGAGACCAAAATTCCGCAGATACGCAGTATTTT. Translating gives CASPRGQPGLAGDQNSADTQYF.